This is a list of T cell receptor beta chains from one sample in a study of blood T cell repertoires in COVID-19. Produced via immunoSEQ multiplex PCR; TCRdb's table is partial and in-frame only. The repertoire holds 400,000 to 450,000 clones, with 70% to 90% as singletons. Source material: peripheral blood. All receptors come from a woman aged 45-65 years with COVID-19, enrolled during active disease. Both conserved end residues are part of each CDR3. D genes are given only for firm matches. Some rows have no size entry. The others give once, few or many, or a class for an expanded clone.

D gene	V gene	J gene	clone size	CDR3 protein	CDR3 DNA
-	TRBV12-3/TRBV12-4	TRBJ1-2	-	CASSFGSLSTYTF	TGTGCCAGCAGTTTTGGCAGTCTTTCAACCTACACCTTC
-	TRBV7-9	TRBJ2-1	-	CASSLFAGIEQFF	TGTGCCAGCAGCTTGTTTGCGGGGATTGAGCAGTTCTTC
TRBD2	TRBV7-9	TRBJ2-7	-	CASSLRAGDGEQYF	TGTGCCAGCAGCTTAAGGGCGGGGGACGGGGAGCAGTACTTC
TRBD1	TRBV6-1	TRBJ1-2	-	CASSEWSRDSSNYGYTF	TGTGCCAGCAGTGAATGGAGTCGGGACAGTTCTAACTATGGCTACACCTTC
TRBD1	TRBV7-2	TRBJ2-1	once	CASSLERTGRNEQFF	TGTGCCAGCAGCTTAGAGCGGACAGGTAGAAATGAGCAGTTCTTC
TRBD1	TRBV6-1	TRBJ2-3	-	CASSERQGASDTQYF	TGTGCCAGCAGTGAACGACAGGGGGCTTCGGATACGCAGTATTTT
TRBD1	TRBV9	TRBJ2-2	-	CASSYGTVHTGELFF	TGTGCCAGCAGTTACGGGACAGTCCACACCGGGGAGCTGTTTTTT
-	TRBV5-1	TRBJ1-4	-	CASSPSTGKGEKLFF	TGCGCCAGCAGCCCTTCGACGGGGAAGGGTGAAAAACTGTTTTTT
-	TRBV7-3	TRBJ2-7	-	CASSLLIEAYEQYF	TGTGCCAGCAGCCTTTTGATTGAGGCCTACGAGCAGTACTTC
-	TRBV9	TRBJ2-3	-	CASSADASGTDTQYF	TGTGCCAGCAGCGCCGACGCCTCGGGAACAGATACGCAGTATTTT
TRBD1	TRBV30	TRBJ2-5	-	CAWISRQGAQETQYF	TGTGCCTGGATATCAAGGCAGGGGGCTCAGGAGACCCAGTACTTC
-	TRBV6-5	TRBJ2-1	-	CASTFRSHEQFF	TGTGCCAGCACCTTCAGGTCGCATGAGCAGTTCTTC
TRBD1	TRBV11-3	TRBJ1-1	many	CASSLDGRTGEDEAFF	TGTGCCAGCAGCTTAGATGGTAGGACAGGGGAGGATGAAGCTTTCTTT
TRBD1	TRBV6-5	TRBJ1-2	few	CASSRQGRGYTF	TGTGCCAGCAGTAGACAGGGACGTGGCTACACCTTC
-	TRBV12-5	TRBJ1-6	-	CASGLVRGRGDNSPLHF	TGTGCTAGTGGTTTGGTACGAGGGCGGGGGGATAATTCACCCCTCCACTTT
TRBD1	TRBV6-5	TRBJ1-2	once	CASSRGQANYGYTF	TGTGCCAGCAGCCGGGGACAGGCCAACTATGGCTACACCTTC
-	TRBV10-3	TRBJ2-7	-	CAISESDQGGFEQYF	TGTGCCATCAGTGAGTCGGACCAGGGAGGTTTCGAGCAGTACTTC
TRBD1	TRBV5-1	TRBJ1-1	-	CASSRVQGVANTEAFF	TGCGCCAGCAGTCGAGTTCAGGGGGTCGCGAACACTGAAGCTTTCTTT
TRBD1	TRBV6-5	TRBJ2-5	-	CASSMGQGHQETQYF	TGTGCCAGCAGTATGGGACAGGGGCACCAAGAGACCCAGTACTTC
-	TRBV18	TRBJ2-3	-	CASSPLRDSLTDTQYF	TGTGCCAGCTCACCGCTCCGGGACTCCCTCACAGATACGCAGTATTTT
-	TRBV5-1	TRBJ1-1	-	CASSSGTALEAFF	TGCGCCAGCAGCTCGGGGACTGCCCTAGAAGCTTTCTTT
TRBD1	TRBV7-6	TRBJ2-7	-	CASSRDSSYEQYF	TGTGCCAGCAGCCGGGACAGCTCCTACGAGCAGTACTTC
-	TRBV30	TRBJ1-6	-	CAWSYDGANSPLHF	TGTGCCTGGAGTTATGACGGAGCGAATTCACCCCTCCACTTT
-	TRBV13	TRBJ2-7	-	CASSLSPSYEQYF	TGTGCCAGCAGCTTATCTCCTAGTTACGAGCAGTACTTC
-	TRBV27	TRBJ1-5	once	CASSFWGGDQPQHF	TGTGCCAGCAGTTTCTGGGGGGGCGATCAGCCCCAGCATTTT
TRBD2	TRBV18	TRBJ2-5	-	CASSALAGLQETQYF	TGTGCCAGCTCAGCTCTAGCGGGGCTTCAAGAGACCCAGTACTTC
TRBD1	TRBV6-1	TRBJ2-7	-	CASSEVIQGVDEQYF	TGTGCCAGCAGTGAAGTAATACAGGGGGTGGATGAGCAGTACTTC
TRBD1	TRBV12-5	TRBJ2-3	-	CASGLVVTGGADTQYF	TGTGCTAGTGGTTTGGTAGTTACAGGGGGCGCAGATACGCAGTATTTT
-	TRBV6-5	TRBJ1-1	-	CASWAGRKAFF	TGTGCCAGCTGGGCGGGGAGGAAAGCTTTCTTT
-	TRBV11-3	TRBJ2-3	-	CASSLLSTDTQYF	TGTGCCAGCAGCTTACTTAGCACAGATACGCAGTATTTT
TRBD1	TRBV28	TRBJ2-3	-	CASSSRYFNVDRGQVGDTQYF	TGTGCCAGCAGTTCCCGATATTTTAACGTGGACAGGGGGCAAGTGGGAGATACGCAGTATTTT
-	TRBV19	TRBJ1-1	-	CASSSGESGSPTEAFF	TGTGCCAGTAGTTCGGGGGAATCCGGGTCCCCCACTGAAGCTTTCTTT
-	TRBV9	TRBJ1-1	-	CASSVGHYTEAFF	TGTGCCAGCAGCGTAGGACACTACACTGAAGCTTTCTTT